This T cell receptor beta chain derives from a study of shared T cell receptors in the human thymus. The table came from immunoSEQ multiplex PCR; TCRdb's copy has only in-frame clones and leaves some out. This sample has hundreds of thousands of clones; 95% occur once, and the top ten carry approximately 0.02%. The CDR3 runs to 17 residues. J was trimmed by 0 bases and V by 2 bases; bases with no gene match: 8. CDR1 and CDR2 from the germline V gene are MDHEN and SYDVKM. This receptor was taken from a human donor. Sequencing used thymocytes. This sequence joins TRBV28 and TRBJ2-7, with TRBD1 matching 9 bases. The CDR3 region is CASSLGAPGQGSYEQYF. In nucleotides, the CDR3 is TGTGCCAGCAGTTTAGGCGCCCCGGGACAGGGCTCCTACGAGCAGTACTTC.